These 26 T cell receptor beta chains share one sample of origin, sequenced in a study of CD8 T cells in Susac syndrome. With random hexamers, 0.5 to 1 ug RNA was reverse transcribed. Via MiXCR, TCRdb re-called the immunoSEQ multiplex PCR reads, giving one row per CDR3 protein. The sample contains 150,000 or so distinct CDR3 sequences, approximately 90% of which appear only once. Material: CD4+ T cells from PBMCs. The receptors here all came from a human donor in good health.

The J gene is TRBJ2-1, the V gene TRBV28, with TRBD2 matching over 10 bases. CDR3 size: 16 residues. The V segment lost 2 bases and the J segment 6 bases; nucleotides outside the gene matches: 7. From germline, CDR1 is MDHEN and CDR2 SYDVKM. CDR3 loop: CASSLSGLAGGNEQFF. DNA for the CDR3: TGTGCCAGCAGTTTAAGTGGGTTAGCGGGAGGCAATGAGCAGTTCTTC. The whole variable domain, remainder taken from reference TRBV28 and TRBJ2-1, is DVKVTQSSRYLVKRTGEKVFLECVQDMDHENMFWYRQDPGLGLRLIYFSYDVKMKEKGDIPEGYSVSREKKERFSLILESASTNQTSMYLCASSLSGLAGGNEQFFGPGTRLTVL.

The CDR3 region has the DNA TGCAGCGTCCTATACTACAATGAGCAGTTCTTC. It codes for CSVLYYNEQFF. V is TRBV29-1 and J is TRBJ2-1; D gene uncertain. The CDR3 is made up of 11 amino acids. Germline assignment: CDR1 SQVTM and CDR2 ANQGSEA. Trimming removed 6 bases at V and 3 bases at J, with 6 bases between.

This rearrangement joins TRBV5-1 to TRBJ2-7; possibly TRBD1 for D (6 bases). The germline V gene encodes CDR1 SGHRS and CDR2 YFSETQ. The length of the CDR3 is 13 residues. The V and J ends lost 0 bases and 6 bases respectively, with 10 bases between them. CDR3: CASSLERGSEQYF. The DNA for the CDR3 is TGCGCCAGCAGCTTGGAGAGGGGGTCCGAGCAGTACTTC.

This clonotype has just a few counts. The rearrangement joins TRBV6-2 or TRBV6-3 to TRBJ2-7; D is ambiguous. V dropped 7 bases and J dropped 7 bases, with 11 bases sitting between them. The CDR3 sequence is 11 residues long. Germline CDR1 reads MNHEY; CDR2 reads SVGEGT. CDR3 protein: CASTRLGEQYF. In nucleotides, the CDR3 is TGTGCCAGCACCCGACTGGGGGAGCAGTACTTC.

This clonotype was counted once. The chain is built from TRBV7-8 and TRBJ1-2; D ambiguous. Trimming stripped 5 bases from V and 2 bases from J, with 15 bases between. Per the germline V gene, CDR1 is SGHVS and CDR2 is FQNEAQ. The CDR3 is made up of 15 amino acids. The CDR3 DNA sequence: TGTGCCAGCAGCGACCTCACTTATTCCAACTATGGCTACACCTTC. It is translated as CASSDLTYSNYGYTF. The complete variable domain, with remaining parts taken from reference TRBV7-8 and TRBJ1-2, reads GAGVSQSPRYKVAKRGQDVALRCDPISGHVSLFWYQQALGQGPEFLTYFQNEAQLDKSGLPSDRFFAERPEGSVSTLKIQRTQQEDSAVYLCASSDLTYSNYGYTFGSGTRLTVV.

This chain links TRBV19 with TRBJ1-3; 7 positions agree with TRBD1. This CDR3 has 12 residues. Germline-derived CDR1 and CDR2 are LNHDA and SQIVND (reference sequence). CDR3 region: CATGTAGNTIYF. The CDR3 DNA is TGTGCGACTGGGACAGCTGGAAACACCATATATTTT. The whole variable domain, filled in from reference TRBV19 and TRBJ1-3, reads DGGITQSPKYLFRKEGQNVTLSCEQNLNHDAMYWYRQDPGQGLRLIYYSQIVNDFQKGDIAEGYSVSREKKESFPLTVTSAQKNPTAFYLCATGTAGNTIYFGEGSWLTVV.

The CDR3 sequence is CASSLAFSGGYEQFF. The DNA of the CDR3 is TGCGCCAGCAGCTTGGCGTTTAGCGGGGGCTATGAGCAGTTCTTC. This chain connects TRBV5-1 to TRBJ2-1; 9 nucleotides line up with TRBD2. CDR1 is SGHRS, CDR2 YFSETQ, per germline. V shed 0 bases and J 8 bases; nucleotides not matched to a gene: 6. The CDR3 has 15 amino acids. Full variable domain (rest looked up from reference TRBV5-1 and TRBJ2-1): KAGVTQTPRYLIKTRGQQVTLSCSPISGHRSVSWYQQTPGQGLQFLFEYFSETQRNKGNFPGRFSGRQFSNSRSEMNVSTLELGDSALYLCASSLAFSGGYEQFFGPGTRLTVL.

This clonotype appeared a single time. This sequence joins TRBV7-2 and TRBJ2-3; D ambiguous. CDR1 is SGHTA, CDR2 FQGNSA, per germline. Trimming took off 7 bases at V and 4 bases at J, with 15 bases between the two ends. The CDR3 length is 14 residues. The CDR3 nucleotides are TGTGCCAGCACCCGCTCCCTGGTGTCAGATACGCAGTATTTT. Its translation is CASTRSLVSDTQYF.

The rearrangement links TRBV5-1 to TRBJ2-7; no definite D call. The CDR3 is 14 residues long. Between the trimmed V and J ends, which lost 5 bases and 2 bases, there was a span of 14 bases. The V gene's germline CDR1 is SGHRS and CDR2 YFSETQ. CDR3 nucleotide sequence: TGCGCCAGCAGGTCCCTCGAGGCAACCTACGAGCAGTACTTC. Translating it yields CASRSLEATYEQYF.

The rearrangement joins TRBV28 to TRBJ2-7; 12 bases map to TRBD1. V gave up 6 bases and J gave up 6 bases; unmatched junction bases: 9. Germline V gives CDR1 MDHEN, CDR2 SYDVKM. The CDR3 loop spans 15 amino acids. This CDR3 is CASSKSGTGGFEQYF. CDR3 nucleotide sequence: TGTGCCAGCAGCAAATCTGGGACAGGGGGCTTCGAGCAGTACTTC.

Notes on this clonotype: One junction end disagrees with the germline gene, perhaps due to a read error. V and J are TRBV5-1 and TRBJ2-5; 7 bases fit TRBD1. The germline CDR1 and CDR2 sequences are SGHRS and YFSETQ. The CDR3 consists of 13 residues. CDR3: CASSLQGQETQYF. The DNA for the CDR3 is TGTGCCAGTAGTTTACAGGGGCAAGAGACCCAGTACTTC.

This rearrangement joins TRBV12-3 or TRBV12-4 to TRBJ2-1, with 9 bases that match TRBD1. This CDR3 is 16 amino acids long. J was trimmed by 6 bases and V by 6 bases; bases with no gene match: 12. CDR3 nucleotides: TGTGCCAGCAGCCCCGTCCCGGGACAGGGAATCAATGAGCAGTTCTTC. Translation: CASSPVPGQGINEQFF.

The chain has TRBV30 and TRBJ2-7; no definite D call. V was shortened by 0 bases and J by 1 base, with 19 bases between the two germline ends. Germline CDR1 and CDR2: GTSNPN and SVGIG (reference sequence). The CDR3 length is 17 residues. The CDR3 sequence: CAWSVQNSGIGSYEQYF. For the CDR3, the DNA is TGTGCCTGGAGTGTACAAAATTCTGGGATAGGATCCTACGAGCAGTACTTC.

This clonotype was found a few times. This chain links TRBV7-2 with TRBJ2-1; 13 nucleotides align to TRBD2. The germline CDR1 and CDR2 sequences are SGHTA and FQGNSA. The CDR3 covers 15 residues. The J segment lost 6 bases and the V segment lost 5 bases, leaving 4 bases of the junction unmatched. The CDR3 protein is CASSLGLAGVNEQFF. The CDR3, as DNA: TGTGCCAGCAGCCTCGGACTAGCGGGAGTCAATGAGCAGTTCTTC.

This chain's CDR3 is CASSPIKGDPGADTQYF. The CDR3 DNA reads TGCGCCAGCAGCCCCATCAAGGGCGACCCTGGGGCAGATACGCAGTATTTT. This chain links TRBV4-1 with TRBJ2-3; D gene unclear. V was pared by 4 bases and J by 4 bases, with 21 bases between. The CDR3 sequence is 17 residues long. Germline loops: CDR1 MGHRA, CDR2 YSYEKL.

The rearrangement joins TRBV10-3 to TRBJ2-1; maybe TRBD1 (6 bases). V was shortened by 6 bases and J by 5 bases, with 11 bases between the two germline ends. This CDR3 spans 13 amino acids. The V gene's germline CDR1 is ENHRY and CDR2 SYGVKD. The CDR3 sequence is CAISPTGNNEQFF. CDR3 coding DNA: TGTGCCATCAGCCCCACAGGGAACAATGAGCAGTTCTTC.

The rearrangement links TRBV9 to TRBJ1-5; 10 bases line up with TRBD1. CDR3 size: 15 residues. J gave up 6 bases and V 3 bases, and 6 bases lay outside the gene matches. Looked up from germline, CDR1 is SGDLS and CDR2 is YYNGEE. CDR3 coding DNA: TGTGCCAGCAGCGGCGGACAGGGGGGATTTCAGCCCCAGCATTTT. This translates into CASSGGQGGFQPQHF.

CDR3 DNA: TGTGCCAGCAGTGCTCAAACAGGGAACACTGAAGCTTTCTTT. Translated, it gives CASSAQTGNTEAFF. The chain couples TRBV6-6 to TRBJ1-1, with D perhaps TRBD1 (5 bases). Germline CDR1 is MNHNY and CDR2 is SVGAGI (reference sequence). CDR3 length: 14 residues. Trimming took off 5 bases at V and 1 base at J, with 11 bases between the two ends.

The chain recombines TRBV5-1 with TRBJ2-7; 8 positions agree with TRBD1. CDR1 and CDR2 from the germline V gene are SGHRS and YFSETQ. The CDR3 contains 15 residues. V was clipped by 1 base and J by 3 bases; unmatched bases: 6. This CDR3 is CASSLFGQGSYEQYF. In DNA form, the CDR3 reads TGCGCCAGCAGCTTGTTCGGACAGGGAAGCTACGAGCAGTACTTC.

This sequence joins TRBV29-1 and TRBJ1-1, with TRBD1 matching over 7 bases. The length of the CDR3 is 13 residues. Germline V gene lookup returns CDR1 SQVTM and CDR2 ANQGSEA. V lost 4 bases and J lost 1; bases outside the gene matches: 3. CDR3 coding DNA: TGCAGCGTTGGGCGACAGGGGAACACTGAAGCTTTCTTT. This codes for CSVGRQGNTEAFF.

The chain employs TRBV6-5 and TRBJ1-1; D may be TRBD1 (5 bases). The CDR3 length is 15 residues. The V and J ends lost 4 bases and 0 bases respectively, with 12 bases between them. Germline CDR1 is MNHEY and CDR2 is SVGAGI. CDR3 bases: TGTGCCAGCAGTTCGAGGGGAACTATGAACACTGAAGCTTTCTTT. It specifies CASSSRGTMNTEAFF.

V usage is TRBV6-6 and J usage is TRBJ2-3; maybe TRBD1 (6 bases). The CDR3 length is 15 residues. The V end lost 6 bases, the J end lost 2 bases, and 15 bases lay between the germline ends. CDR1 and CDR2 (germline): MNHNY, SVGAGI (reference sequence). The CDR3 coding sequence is TGTGCCAGCAGCCCACTAACAGGGCTCACAGATACGCAGTATTTT. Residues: CASSPLTGLTDTQYF.

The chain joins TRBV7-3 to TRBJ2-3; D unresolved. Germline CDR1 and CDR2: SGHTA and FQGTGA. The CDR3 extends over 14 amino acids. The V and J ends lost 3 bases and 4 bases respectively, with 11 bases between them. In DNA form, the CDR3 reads TGTGCCAGCAGCTTGTCCAGTATTTCAGATACGCAGTATTTT. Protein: CASSLSSISDTQYF. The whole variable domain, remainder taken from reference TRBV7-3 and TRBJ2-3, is GAGVSQTPSNKVTEKGKYVELRCDPISGHTALYWYRQSLGQGPEFLIYFQGTGAADDSGLPNDRFFAVRPEGSVSTLKIQRTERGDSAVYLCASSLSSISDTQYFGPGTRLTVL.

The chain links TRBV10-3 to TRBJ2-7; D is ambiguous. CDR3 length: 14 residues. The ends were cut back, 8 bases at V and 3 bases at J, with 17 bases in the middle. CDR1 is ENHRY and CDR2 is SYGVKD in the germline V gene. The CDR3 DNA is TGTGCCATCCAAACTCGCGGCAGCCACTACGAGCAGTACTTC. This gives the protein CAIQTRGSHYEQYF.

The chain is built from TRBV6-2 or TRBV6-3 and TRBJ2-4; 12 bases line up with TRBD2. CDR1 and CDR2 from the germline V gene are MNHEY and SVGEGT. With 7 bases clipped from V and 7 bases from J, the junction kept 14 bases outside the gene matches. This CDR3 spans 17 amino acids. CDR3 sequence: CASTDWASGGADNIQYF. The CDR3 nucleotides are TGTGCCAGCACCGACTGGGCTAGCGGGGGGGCCGATAACATTCAGTACTTC.

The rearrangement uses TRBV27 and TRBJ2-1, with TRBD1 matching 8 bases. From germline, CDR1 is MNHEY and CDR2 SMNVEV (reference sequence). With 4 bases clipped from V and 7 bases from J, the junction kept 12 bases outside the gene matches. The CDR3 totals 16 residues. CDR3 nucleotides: TGTGCCAGCAGTTCCCCTCGGGGCAGGGGGCGGAATGAGCAGTTCTTC. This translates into CASSSPRGRGRNEQFF.